These 8 T cell receptor beta chains share one sample of origin, sequenced in a study of T cell changes during pregnancy in multiple sclerosis. The protocol was immunoSEQ multiplex PCR, while the TCRdb copy is restricted to in-frame clones and leaves out a portion. The data contain 50,000 to 80,000 clones, more than 90% of them singletons. The sequencing here drew on peripheral blood, taken in the second trimester of pregnancy. These receptors were collected from a female donor with multiple sclerosis, enrolled in a pregnancy study.

A note on this clone: The junction does not match germline at one end; this may be a read error. The chain is built from TRBV4-1 and TRBJ2-7, with 7 bases fitting TRBD1. The CDR3 has 11 residues. In germline, CDR1 is MGHRA, CDR2 YSYEKL. CDR3 DNA sequence: TGCGCCAGCAGCCATGCCGGACAGGTGGCCTTC. Protein sequence: CASSHAGQVAF.

Written as DNA, the CDR3 is TGTGCCAGCACGGGAACCCTGTTCGCGAACACCGGGGAGCTGTTTTTT. Its protein product is CASTGTLFANTGELFF. The chain couples TRBV2 to TRBJ2-2, with D possibly TRBD2 on 5 matching bases. CDR3 length equals 16 residues. Germline lookup yields CDR1 SNHLY and CDR2 FYNNEI. The V end was cut by 7 bases, the J end by 0 bases, with 15 bases between.

The gene calls are TRBV2 and TRBJ2-7; TRBD2 aligns across 8 bases. Germline V lookup: CDR1 SNHLY, CDR2 FYNNEI. The CDR3 is 13 amino acids. With V trimmed by 3 bases and J by 5 bases, 3 bases remained unmatched. Here the CDR3 DNA reads TGTGCCAGCAGTGAGCGGGAGGTCCACGAGCAGTACTTC. It translates to CASSEREVHEQYF.

The chain is built from TRBV2 and TRBJ2-2; D not certain. Trimming removed 8 bases at V and 1 base at J, with 14 bases between. The CDR3 is 15 residues long. Germline assignment: CDR1 SNHLY and CDR2 FYNNEI. DNA of the CDR3: TGTGCCAGCGGGCATACCGATTTGAACACCGGGGAGCTGTTTTTT. Amino acid sequence: CASGHTDLNTGELFF.

J is TRBJ2-2 and V is TRBV18; 7 bases match TRBD2. CDR1 is KGHSH, CDR2 LQKENI, per germline. The ends lost 5 bases at V and 5 bases at J; junction bases unmatched: 11. This CDR3 has 16 residues. The CDR3 here is CASSTQSSGGTGELFF. For the CDR3, the DNA is TGTGCCAGCTCAACCCAATCTAGCGGCGGGACCGGGGAGCTGTTTTTT.

This rearrangement joins TRBV5-1 to TRBJ1-3, with 9 positions matching TRBD1. CDR1 is SGHRS, CDR2 YFSETQ, per germline. The CDR3 extends over 14 amino acids. V was clipped by 3 bases and J by 7 bases; unmatched bases: 5. The CDR3 bases are TGCGCCAGCAGCTCGACAGGGGGTTTCAACACCATATATTTT. Its protein product is CASSSTGGFNTIYF.

The chain is built from TRBV9 and TRBJ2-5; 7 bases are shared with TRBD1. The CDR3 spans 15 residues. Germline lookup yields CDR1 SGDLS and CDR2 YYNGEE. V was clipped by 0 bases and J by 5 bases; unmatched bases: 7. Written as DNA, the CDR3 is TGTGCCAGCAGCGTAGGGGACAGATTAGAGGAGACCCAGTACTTC. The encoded protein is CASSVGDRLEETQYF.

This chain links TRBV5-1 with TRBJ2-3; TRBD1 aligns across 8 bases. V lost 5 bases to trimming and J lost 2 bases; unmatched junction nucleotides: 4. Germline V gene data show CDR1 as SGHRS and CDR2 as YFSETQ. This CDR3 spans 14 amino acids. The CDR3 region has the DNA TGCGCCAGCAGTCACAGGGGGTCCACAGATACGCAGTATTTT. Translated: CASSHRGSTDTQYF. The full variable domain, in which reference TRBV5-1 and TRBJ2-3 provide the parts outside the CDR3, is KAGVTQTPRYLIKTRGQQVTLSCSPISGHRSVSWYQQTPGQGLQFLFEYFSETQRNKGNFPGRFSGRQFSNSRSEMNVSTLELGDSALYLCASSHRGSTDTQYFGPGTRLTVL.